The 21 T cell receptor beta chains below all came from one sample that was sequenced in a study of beta chain features in type 1 diabetes. General study results and limits: Moderate but significant shortening of TCRB CDR3s was recorded in all four CD4+ subsets from Type 1 diabetes patients.

The study reverse transcribed the entire isolated RNA, so it sequenced expressed TCRB transcripts. Measured with immunoSEQ multiplex PCR; TCRdb has only the in-frame clones, and not every one. The data contain roughly 260,000 clones, approximately 11% of them seen just once; the ten biggest clones take up 0.017%. Their antigen targets remain unknown. The sample taken for sequencing was naive CD4+ T cells from blood. The source of these receptors is a man aged 25-45 years with type 1 diabetes.

A word on this clone: Other DNA sequences in the same sample also yield this CDR3. V and J are TRBV30 and TRBJ1-1; a weak D match, TRBD1 (6 bases). CDR1 and CDR2 from the germline V gene are GTSNPN and SVGIG (reference sequence). The CDR3 runs to 12 residues. As DNA, the CDR3 is TGTGCTTCGGGACACCTAAACACTGAAGCTTTCTTT. Encoded protein: CASGHLNTEAFF.

In its sample, this clone was seen a few times. The chain has TRBV7-3 and TRBJ1-5, with 9 bases fitting TRBD1. CDR1 and CDR2 from the germline V gene are SGHTA and FQGTGA. The CDR3 has 16 residues. V gave up 5 bases and J gave up 3 bases; unmatched junction bases: 8. The CDR3 nucleotides are TGTGCCAGCAGCGAGGCTAGACAGGGGGTCAATCAGCCCCAGCATTTT. Its translation is CASSEARQGVNQPQHF.

The chain employs TRBV9 and TRBJ2-3, with a weak D call TRBD2 (10 bases). The CDR3 covers 20 residues. The germline V and J ends were trimmed by 3 bases and 1 base, with 27 bases remaining between them. Looked up from germline, CDR1 is SGDLS and CDR2 is YYNGEE. This chain's CDR3 is CASSGGRDRDLAGGTDTQYF. The CDR3 DNA sequence: TGTGCCAGCAGCGGTGGGAGGGACAGGGACCTAGCGGGGGGCACAGATACGCAGTATTTT.

V and J are TRBV29-1 and TRBJ1-2; TRBD1 matches 8 bases. With 7 bases clipped from V and 8 bases from J, the junction kept 9 bases outside the gene matches. This CDR3 contains 12 residues. Germline loops: CDR1 SQVTM, CDR2 ANQGSEA. CDR3 in amino acids: CSAVQGARGYTF. The CDR3 bases are TGCAGCGCTGTTCAGGGGGCTCGGGGCTACACCTTC.

This clone was seen a few times. The rearrangement uses TRBV25-1 and TRBJ2-3, with D possibly matching TRBD1 (6 bases). This CDR3 region has 13 residues. The germline gives CDR1 MGHDK, CDR2 SYGVNS. Trimming took off 6 bases at V and 4 bases at J, with 11 bases between the two ends. CDR3 nucleotide sequence: TGTGCCAGCAGAACAGGGTATCCAGATACGCAGTATTTT. Translation: CASRTGYPDTQYF.

This clone has a handful of counts. The chain employs TRBV30 and TRBJ2-4; TRBD1 aligns across 11 bases. This CDR3 is built from 15 residues. Germline CDR1 is GTSNPN and CDR2 is SVGIG (reference sequence). V gave up 0 bases and J gave up 8 bases; unmatched junction bases: 6. The CDR3 DNA reads as TGTGCCTGGAGTGTGCGGGACAGGGGGACCGACATTCAGTACTTC. Translating gives CAWSVRDRGTDIQYF.

The J gene is TRBJ2-2, the V gene TRBV7-2; a weak D match, TRBD2 (5 bases). Trimming shortened V by 5 bases and J by 7 bases, and 14 bases separated the two germline ends. This CDR3 is 14 amino acids long. Germline V gene lookup returns CDR1 SGHTA and CDR2 FQGNSA. The DNA of the CDR3 is TGTGCCAGCAGCATAACTAGAGATAACGGGGAGCTGTTTTTT. As protein: CASSITRDNGELFF.

This clone was counted only a few times. The chain employs TRBV28 and TRBJ2-1; 7 bases fit TRBD1. CDR1 MDHEN and CDR2 SYDVKM come from the germline V gene. CDR3 length equals 14 residues. The J segment lost 9 bases and the V segment lost 6 bases, leaving 11 bases of the junction unmatched. CDR3 in DNA: TGTGCCAGCAGCCCTATCGACAGGGCCACTGAGCAGTTCTTC. Protein sequence: CASSPIDRATEQFF.

The chain links TRBV11-3 to TRBJ2-5; D remains unclear. V was trimmed by 1 base and J by 3 bases, leaving 6 bases between them. The length of the CDR3 is 13 residues. CDR1 is SGHNT, CDR2 YENEEA, per germline. This chain's CDR3 is CASSLGLEETQYF. The CDR3 DNA reads as TGTGCCAGCAGCTTAGGACTGGAAGAGACCCAGTACTTC. Full variable domain (rest looked up from reference TRBV11-3 and TRBJ2-5): EAGVVQSPRYKIIEKKQPVAFWCNPISGHNTLYWYLQNLGQGPELLIRYENEEAVDDSQLPKDRFSAERLKGVDSTLKIQPAELGDSAVYLCASSLGLEETQYFGPGTRLLVL.

The V gene is TRBV9, the J gene TRBJ1-1, with D possibly being TRBD1 (6 bases). The CDR3 loop spans 12 amino acids. Between the trimmed V and J ends, which lost 5 bases and 11 bases, there was a span of 16 bases. Germline CDR1 reads SGDLS; CDR2 reads YYNGEE. The DNA of the CDR3 is TGTGCCAGCAGTGGACAGTCTCCAAGGGCTTTCTTT. Its translation is CASSGQSPRAFF.

The chain is built from TRBV7-3 and TRBJ1-1; 8 bases map to TRBD1. Germline CDR1 is SGHTA and CDR2 is FQGTGA. Trimming at V came to 5 bases and at J to 5 bases, leaving 4 bases not matched to a gene. This CDR3 is built from 13 residues. The CDR3 loop is CASSPTGETEAFF. CDR3 in DNA: TGTGCCAGCAGCCCGACAGGGGAGACTGAAGCTTTCTTT.

This clone was seen more than once but under ten times. The rearrangement links TRBV5-5 to TRBJ2-7; D gene uncertain. The length of the CDR3 is 12 residues. V gave up 2 bases and J gave up 7 bases, with 10 bases separating them. Germline V gene sequence: CDR1 SGHKS, CDR2 YYEKEE (reference sequence). CDR3 loop: CASSLGGEEQYF. In DNA, the CDR3 is TGTGCCAGCAGCTTAGGCGGAGAAGAGCAGTACTTC.

A few counts support this clone. V and J are TRBV6-5 and TRBJ1-5; no definite D call. From germline, CDR1 is MNHEY and CDR2 SVGAGI. CDR3 length: 13 amino acids. V lost 5 bases and J lost 5, with 10 bases in between. CDR3 sequence (DNA): TGTGCCAGCAGTCTCGAGAGGTATCAGCCCCAGCATTTT. It yields the protein CASSLERYQPQHF.

The chain links TRBV6-4 to TRBJ2-3; D not certain. The germline gives CDR1 MRHNA, CDR2 SNTAGT. V lost 2 bases to trimming and J lost 3 bases, with 6 bases between them. This CDR3 spans 13 amino acids. CDR3 bases: TGTGCCAGCAGTGACACAGTGACAGATACGCAGTATTTT. It specifies CASSDTVTDTQYF.

The chain combines TRBV7-2 with TRBJ2-7; D possibly corresponds to TRBD1 (6 bases). Looked up from germline, CDR1 is SGHTA and CDR2 is FQGNSA. V was pared by 2 bases and J by 3 bases, with 11 bases between. The CDR3 consists of 14 residues. The CDR3 loop reads CASSLRTELYEQYF. For the CDR3, the DNA is TGTGCCAGCAGCTTACGGACAGAACTCTACGAGCAGTACTTC.

This clone was seen a handful of times. The rearrangement links TRBV9 to TRBJ2-2; TRBD1 aligns across 10 bases. CDR1 is SGDLS, CDR2 YYNGEE, per germline. CDR3 length equals 14 residues. Trimming at V came to 4 bases and at J to 5 bases, leaving 2 bases not matched to a gene. The CDR3 is CASSRQGATGELFF. The CDR3 region has the DNA TGTGCCAGCAGCCGACAGGGGGCAACCGGGGAGCTGTTTTTT.

The sample holds a few counts of this clone. The chain carries TRBV2 and TRBJ2-2, with D maybe TRBD1 (5 bases). CDR3 length: 13 residues. Trimming removed 4 bases at V and 6 bases at J, with 9 bases between. Germline V gene lookup returns CDR1 SNHLY and CDR2 FYNNEI. CDR3 amino acids: CASSVQASGELFF. CDR3 sequence (DNA): TGTGCCAGCAGTGTACAGGCCTCCGGGGAGCTGTTTTTT. The variable domain in full, completed from reference TRBV2 and TRBJ2-2, reads EPEVTQTPSHQVTQMGQEVILRCVPISNHLYFYWYRQILGQKVEFLVSFYNNEISEKSEIFDDQFSVERPDGSNFTLKIRSTKLEDSAMYFCASSVQASGELFFGEGSRLTVL.

The chain employs TRBV11-2 and TRBJ2-4; maybe TRBD1 (7 bases). V was pared by 1 base and J by 15 bases, with 25 bases between. The CDR3 has 16 residues. Per the germline V gene, CDR1 is SGHAT and CDR2 is FQNNGV. CDR3 coding DNA: TGTGCCAGCAGCTTAGGCGGGACAGTGAGGGGGTCGGATCGGTACTTC. It codes for CASSLGGTVRGSDRYF.

The chain links TRBV7-9 to TRBJ1-1; no reliable D call. Trimming shortened V by 4 bases and J by 6 bases, and 12 bases separated the two germline ends. The CDR3 covers 13 residues. Germline V gene sequence: CDR1 SEHNR, CDR2 FQNEAQ (reference sequence). Written as DNA, the CDR3 is TGTGCCAGCAGCTCCGGAGCAAAGGCTGAAGCTTTCTTT. Its translation: CASSSGAKAEAFF.

The chain links TRBV5-4 to TRBJ1-1; no reliable D call. The CDR3 runs to 15 residues. Germline CDR1 SGHNT, CDR2 YYREEE (reference sequence). V was cut by 4 bases and J by 1 base, with 14 bases left in between. CDR3 region: CASSKGGVQNTEAFF. In DNA, the CDR3 is TGTGCCAGCAGCAAGGGCGGGGTTCAGAACACTGAAGCTTTCTTT.

The chain is built from TRBV20-1 and TRBJ2-3; possible D gene TRBD1, 5 bases. Trimming pared 5 bases from V and 6 bases from J, leaving 6 bases between. Germline loops: CDR1 DFQATT, CDR2 SNEGSKA (reference sequence). CDR3 size: 10 residues. CDR3 DNA sequence: TGCAGTGCTGGGGCGGATACGCAGTATTTT. It translates to CSAGADTQYF.